The present entry profiles one TCR beta chain with its context. Trimming removed 5 bases at V and 0 bases at J, with 7 bases between. This CDR3 spans 13 amino acids. Per the germline V gene, CDR1 is LNHDA and CDR2 is SQIVND (reference sequence). This entry is derived from a study of shared clonotypes between healthy human individuals. Study in general: Per-donor plates numbered three CD4 naive, three CD4 memory, two CD8 naive and one CD8 memory.

The deep-level immunoSEQ assay was used. Over several immunoSEQ plates, each subset's genomic DNA was distributed in even portions. DNA at around 200 ng, tens of thousands of T cell genomes, went into sorted-subset replicate PCRs. Using immunoSEQ multiplex PCR, the repertoire was profiled, and TCRdb retains in-frame clones only, with some absent. The sample lists a few million clones, 90% to 95% occurring once. The chain uses TRBV19 and TRBJ1-1; no definite D call. What was sequenced was naive CD4+ T cells sorted from blood. The subset: CD45RA+ positively selected. This clonotype was sampled from a man between 18 and 29 years old in good health. CDR3 in amino acids: CASSPDMNTEAFF. CDR3 sequence (DNA): TGTGCCAGTAGTCCCGACATGAACACTGAAGCTTTCTTT.